These 26 T cell receptor beta chains originate from one sample sequenced in a study of radiation and T cells in renal cell carcinoma. Assay: immunoSEQ multiplex PCR; the TCRdb copy retains only in-frame clones and omits some. The sample has some 15,000 clones, roughly 50% seen once; the top ten hold under 50%. This sample's treatment: 15 Gy SBRT to primary tumor, nephrectomy 4 weeks later. The sample here was tumor tissue, taken from a patient whose treatment included radiotherapy and nephrectomy. The receptors here all came from a woman aged 55-75 years with renal cell carcinoma.

The chain joins TRBV7-9 to TRBJ1-2, with D tentatively TRBD1 (5 bases). The CDR3 loop spans 15 amino acids. Trimming left V 5 bases short and J 2 bases short, with 15 bases between. CDR1 and CDR2 from the germline V gene are SEHNR and FQNEAQ (reference sequence). The CDR3 DNA follows: TGTGCCAGCAGCACCGGGGGGAAAGGGAACTATGGCTACACCTTC. Residues: CASSTGGKGNYGYTF.

The chain links TRBV5-5 to TRBJ2-3, with 10 bases that match TRBD1. Germline CDR1 reads SGHKS; CDR2 reads YYEKEE (reference sequence). J gave up 0 bases and V 2 bases, and 3 bases lay outside the gene matches. The CDR3 consists of 16 residues. In DNA form, the CDR3 reads TGTGCCAGCAGCTTTCGGGGACAGGGGAGCACAGATACGCAGTATTTT. It codes for CASSFRGQGSTDTQYF.

The chain links TRBV9 to TRBJ2-2; tentatively, D is TRBD1 or TRBD2 (7 bases each). This CDR3 is 14 amino acids long. Looked up from germline, CDR1 is SGDLS and CDR2 is YYNGEE. V was trimmed by 7 bases and J by 2 bases, leaving 12 bases between them. The CDR3 coding sequence is TGTGCCAGCGGGAGGGACAGAAACACCGGGGAGCTGTTTTTT. Encoded protein: CASGRDRNTGELFF.

The CDR3 DNA reads as TGTGCCAGCAGTGAGACGCTAGTGGAGGGCTACACCTTC. Encoded protein: CASSETLVEGYTF. The chain links TRBV2 to TRBJ1-2; D is undetermined. V lost 3 bases and J 8 bases, leaving 13 bases between the germline ends. The CDR3 is 13 amino acids. The V gene's germline CDR1 is SNHLY and CDR2 FYNNEI. The variable domain in full, with the rest retrieved from reference TRBV2 and TRBJ1-2, is EPEVTQTPSHQVTQMGQEVILRCVPISNHLYFYWYRQILGQKVEFLVSFYNNEISEKSEIFDDQFSVERPDGSNFTLKIRSTKLEDSAMYFCASSETLVEGYTFGSGTRLTVV.

This clone was recorded a few times. CDR3 protein: CASSLIPYEQYF. CDR3 DNA: TGTGCCAGCAGCTTAATTCCCTACGAGCAGTACTTC. This chain uses TRBV7-2 with TRBJ2-7; no firm D call. Germline V lookup: CDR1 SGHTA, CDR2 FQGNSA. Trimming left V 2 bases short and J 2 bases short, with 4 bases between. The CDR3 has 12 amino acids.

About this clone: Just one base apart from a much larger clone, this may be a read error. The chain uses TRBV9 and TRBJ2-1, with TRBD2 as a possible D gene (5 bases). The CDR3 length is 14 residues. The germline V and J ends were trimmed by 4 bases and 8 bases, with 16 bases remaining between them. Germline V gives CDR1 SGDLS, CDR2 YYNGEE. The CDR3 nucleotides are TGTGCCAGCAGCCCGTATCTAGCTCGGGATGAGCAGTTCTTC. It is translated as CASSPYLARDEQFF.

This clone has a count of ten or more. The chain's CDR3 is CASSLRGAYYGYTF. The CDR3 DNA reads TGTGCCAGCAGCTTACGGGGGGCGTACTATGGCTACACCTTC. This chain connects TRBV7-9 to TRBJ1-2, with D possibly TRBD1 on 6 matching bases. This CDR3 region has 14 residues. Trimming left V 2 bases short and J 3 bases short, with 10 bases between. Germline loops: CDR1 SEHNR, CDR2 FQNEAQ (reference sequence). The variable domain in full, completed from reference TRBV7-9 and TRBJ1-2, reads DTGVSQNPRHKITKRGQNVTFRCDPISEHNRLYWYRQTLGQGPEFLTYFQNEAQLEKSRLLSDRFSAERPKGSFSTLEIQRTEQGDSAMYLCASSLRGAYYGYTFGSGTRLTVV.

The V and J genes are TRBV7-2 and TRBJ1-6; tentatively, D is TRBD1 (5 bases). CDR3 length: 15 residues. Germline CDR1 SGHTA, CDR2 FQGNSA. With 11 bases removed from V and 6 bases from J, the gap between germline ends came to 20 bases. The CDR3 spells CAGLWGSTSNSPLHF. The CDR3 DNA reads as TGTGCCGGACTCTGGGGGTCGACGAGTAATTCACCCCTCCACTTT.

This clone turned up a few times. The chain links TRBV7-9 to TRBJ1-4; D is possibly TRBD1 (6 bases). The CDR3 contains 19 residues. Germline-derived CDR1 and CDR2 are SEHNR and FQNEAQ (reference sequence). V dropped 3 bases and J dropped 0 bases, with 20 bases sitting between them. Written as DNA, the CDR3 is TGTGCCAGCAGCTTTAAACCACAGGGCCTCGGGGCAACTAATGAAAAACTGTTTTTT. Amino acids: CASSFKPQGLGATNEKLFF.

This clone has more than one count but fewer than ten. The CDR3 reads CASSSGDGYTF. The CDR3 nucleotides are TGTGCCAGCAGCTCGGGAGATGGCTACACCTTC. The V and J genes are TRBV7-3 and TRBJ1-2; D unresolved. Trimming stripped 4 bases from V and 6 bases from J, with 6 bases between. Germline V CDR1 and CDR2: SGHTA, FQGTGA. The CDR3 totals 11 residues.

In its sample, this clone was seen a few times. The junction does not match germline at one end; this may be a read error. Other DNA sequences in this sample translate to the same CDR3. The chain recombines TRBV11-2 with TRBJ2-3, with D hard to call. This CDR3 spans 15 amino acids. Germline V CDR1 and CDR2: SGHAT, FQNNGV. CDR3 nucleotides: TGCGCCAGCAGCTTAGTCGCCGGATACACAGATACGCAGTATTTT. It is translated as CASSLVAGYTDTQYF.

The J gene is TRBJ2-1, the V gene TRBV7-9; D call uncertain. V was trimmed by 2 bases and J by 7 bases, leaving 9 bases between them. This CDR3 is 13 amino acids long. Germline V gene lookup returns CDR1 SEHNR and CDR2 FQNEAQ (reference sequence). Here the CDR3 DNA reads TGTGCCAGCAGCTTACCGCCCGTTAATGAGCAGTTCTTC. Translated, it gives CASSLPPVNEQFF.

This chain links TRBV18 with TRBJ1-1; TRBD1 matches 7 bases. The CDR3 is made up of 17 amino acids. The V gene's germline CDR1 is KGHSH and CDR2 LQKENI. Trimming took 3 bases from V and 1 from J; bases not matched to a gene: 11. In DNA form, the CDR3 reads TGTGCCAGCTCACCCCAATTACAGGGGCCCTCGAACACTGAAGCTTTCTTT. Translating it yields CASSPQLQGPSNTEAFF.

The chain employs TRBV6-1 and TRBJ1-5; TRBD1 agrees at 11 bases. V was pared by 1 base and J by 5 bases, with 1 base of the junction left unmatched. The germline V gene has CDR1 MNHNS and CDR2 SASEGT. The CDR3 runs to 15 residues. CDR3 loop: CASSEGTGGYQPQHF. In DNA, the CDR3 is TGTGCCAGCAGTGAAGGGACAGGGGGCTATCAGCCCCAGCATTTT.

The chain links TRBV30 to TRBJ1-3; TRBD1 matches at 7 bases. The junction had 6 bases not matched to a gene; V was cut back by 4 bases and J by 0 bases. Germline V gene data show CDR1 as GTSNPN and CDR2 as SVGIG (reference sequence). The CDR3 is 15 residues long. The CDR3 sequence: CAWNNRGDSGNTIYF. CDR3 nucleotides: TGTGCCTGGAATAACAGGGGTGACTCTGGAAACACCATATATTTT.

V is TRBV6-5 and J is TRBJ1-4; D gene uncertain. The germline V gene encodes CDR1 MNHEY and CDR2 SVGAGI. The CDR3 runs to 14 residues. Trimming removed 7 bases at V and 6 bases at J, with 15 bases between. The CDR3 here is CASTPGSLDEKLFF. The CDR3 DNA is TGTGCCAGCACCCCCGGGAGTCTCGATGAAAAACTGTTTTTT.

Of note for this clone: Other DNA sequences in this sample translate to the same CDR3. This chain links TRBV7-2 with TRBJ2-7; 7 positions agree with TRBD1. This CDR3 is 15 amino acids long. Germline assignment: CDR1 SGHTA and CDR2 FQGNSA. V dropped 5 bases and J dropped 0; count of bases not matched to a gene: 7. The DNA for the CDR3 is TGTGCCAGCAGCCGCGACAGGGTGAGCTCCTACGAGCAGTACTTC. Residues: CASSRDRVSSYEQYF.

This chain connects TRBV10-3 to TRBJ2-7, with no clear D. CDR3 length equals 11 residues. Deletions cut 7 bases from V and 5 bases from J, with 9 bases between. Germline CDR1 reads ENHRY; CDR2 reads SYGVKD. CDR3: CAITMFDEQYF. CDR3 in DNA: TGTGCCATCACCATGTTTGACGAGCAGTACTTC.

The chain is built from TRBV6-6 and TRBJ1-5; 7 nucleotides agree with TRBD1. This CDR3 spans 14 amino acids. Germline CDR1 reads MNHNY; CDR2 reads SVGAGI (reference sequence). With 5 bases clipped from V and 4 bases from J, the junction kept 5 bases outside the gene matches. Written as DNA, the CDR3 is TGTGCCAGCAGTCCAGGCAGGGGGAATCAGCCCCAGCATTTT. It encodes CASSPGRGNQPQHF.

This chain uses TRBV6-6 with TRBJ2-7, with 9 positions matching TRBD1. The CDR3 consists of 14 residues. V gave up 5 bases and J gave up 2 bases; unmatched junction bases: 4. Germline V CDR1 and CDR2: MNHNY, SVGAGI (reference sequence). DNA of the CDR3: TGTGCCAGCAGTGCCGGGACAGGGACCTACGAGCAGTACTTC. The encoded protein is CASSAGTGTYEQYF.

The chain joins TRBV9 to TRBJ1-4; no firm D call. Germline loops: CDR1 SGDLS, CDR2 YYNGEE. This CDR3 region has 14 residues. Trimming pared 0 bases from V and 3 bases from J, leaving 6 bases between. CDR3 nucleotides: TGTGCCAGCAGCGTAGGAATGGCTAATGAAAAACTGTTTTTT. Amino acid sequence: CASSVGMANEKLFF. The full variable domain, with the rest looked up from reference TRBV9 and TRBJ1-4, is DSGVTQTPKHLITATGQRVTLRCSPRSGDLSVYWYQQSLDQGLQFLIQYYNGEERAKGNILERFSAQQFPDLHSELNLSSLELGDSALYFCASSVGMANEKLFFGSGTQLSVL.

The chain links TRBV9 to TRBJ2-3; tentatively, D is TRBD1 (5 bases). From germline, CDR1 is SGDLS and CDR2 YYNGEE. V lost 5 bases to trimming and J lost 4 bases, with 8 bases between them. This CDR3 contains 12 residues. This chain's CDR3 is CASRGPSDTQYF. In nucleotides, the CDR3 is TGTGCCAGCAGGGGGCCTTCAGATACGCAGTATTTT.

This clone was counted many times. The rearrangement uses TRBV28 and TRBJ1-5, with 8 bases that match TRBD1. Germline loops: CDR1 MDHEN, CDR2 SYDVKM. This CDR3 spans 16 amino acids. V lost 2 bases to trimming and J lost 1 base; unmatched junction nucleotides: 4. This CDR3 is CASSLSTGGSNQPQHF. The DNA of the CDR3 is TGTGCCAGCAGTTTAAGCACAGGGGGGAGCAATCAGCCCCAGCATTTT.

This clone is deemed large. The chain links TRBV7-6 to TRBJ1-5; maybe TRBD1 (5 bases). There are 16 residues in the CDR3. Germline CDR1 reads SGHVS; CDR2 reads FNYEAQ. Trimming took off 6 bases at V and 0 bases at J, with 15 bases between the two ends. In nucleotides, the CDR3 is TGTGCCAGCAGTCCGACGGGGGGTCCTAGCAATCAGCCCCAGCATTTT. Amino acid sequence: CASSPTGGPSNQPQHF.

CDR3 nucleotides: TGTGCCAGCAGCTACAGCCCGAACACTGAAGCTTTCTTT. It codes for CASSYSPNTEAFF. This chain uses TRBV27 with TRBJ1-1, with unresolved D. This CDR3 spans 13 amino acids. Germline assignment: CDR1 MNHEY and CDR2 SMNVEV (reference sequence). V was trimmed by 6 bases and J by 1 base, leaving 9 bases between them.

V and J are TRBV6-5 and TRBJ1-1; perhaps TRBD1 as D (6 bases). This CDR3 is 15 amino acids long. CDR1 MNHEY and CDR2 SVGAGI come from the germline V gene. Trimming pared 0 bases from V and 5 bases from J, leaving 13 bases between. DNA for the CDR3: TGTGCCAGCAGTTACTCGACCCAGAGGGGGACTGAAGCTTTCTTT. Its translation: CASSYSTQRGTEAFF.